The T cell receptor beta chain under discussion was sequenced for a study of blood T cell repertoires in COVID-19. For the study at large: The United States, Italy and Spain supplied acute and convalescent COVID-19 samples. Sources were T cells, B-cell-depleted T cells, or PBMCs; the material itself was cDNA or gDNA.

The table lists this clone with a few counts. This CDR3 spans 14 amino acids. With 4 bases clipped from V and 1 base from J, the junction kept 2 bases outside the gene matches. Germline lookup yields CDR1 SGHAT and CDR2 FQNNGV. Data came from immunoSEQ multiplex PCR; TCRdb stores just in-frame clones and leaves some out. This repertoire shows under 200,000 clones, about 86% found once; its top ten account for roughly 7%. The sequence derives from a man aged 50 to 59 with active or convalescent COVID-19. V and J are TRBV11-2 and TRBJ1-1; TRBD1 matches 8 bases. The sequencing sample was made of peripheral blood. CDR3 nucleotides: TGTGCCAGCAGCTCGGACAGGGCGAACACTGAAGCTTTCTTT. Translating gives CASSSDRANTEAFF.